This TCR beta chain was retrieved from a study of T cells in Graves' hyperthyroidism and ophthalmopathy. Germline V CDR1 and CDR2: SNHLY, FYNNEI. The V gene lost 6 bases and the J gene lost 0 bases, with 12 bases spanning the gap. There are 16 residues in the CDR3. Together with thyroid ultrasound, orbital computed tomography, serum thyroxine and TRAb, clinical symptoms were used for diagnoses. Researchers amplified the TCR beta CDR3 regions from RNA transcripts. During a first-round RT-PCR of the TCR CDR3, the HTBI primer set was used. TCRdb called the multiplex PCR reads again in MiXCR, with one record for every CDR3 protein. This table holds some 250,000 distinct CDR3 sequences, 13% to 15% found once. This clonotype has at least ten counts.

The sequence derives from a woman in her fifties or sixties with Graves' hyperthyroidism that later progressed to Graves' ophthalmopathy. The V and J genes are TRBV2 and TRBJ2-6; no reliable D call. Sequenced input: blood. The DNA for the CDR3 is TGTGCCAGCAGCCGGACGGTGCTCTCTGGGGCCAACGTCCTGACTTTC. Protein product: CASSRTVLSGANVLTF.